These 17 T cell receptor beta chains were sequenced from one sample in a study of blood T cells in healthy people across ages (dated by TCRdb to the mid-2010s). The library was obtained by 5' RACE. Sequenced on an Illumina HiSeq 2500. The second PCR ran for about 7 to 11 cycles and used a J-beta primer mix along with a sample-barcoded 5' primer. TCRdb trimmed public reads at Q25 via fastp, called clones via MiXCR and kept in-frame beta chains. Each entry is one CDR3 protein sequence, shown with its most common DNA and genes. This sample lists roughly 1,000,000 distinct CDR3 sequences; approximately 26% were detected once. The ten largest clones capture approximately 0.79% of the sample. These data also formed part of another study, on T cells of mothers and their children.

The sequencing sample was made of blood. Receptors were obtained from a girl aged 2-10 years in good health.

This clonotype was observed a handful of times. V usage is TRBV11-3 and J usage is TRBJ2-1; D call uncertain. Germline V CDR1 and CDR2: SGHNT, YENEEA. The CDR3 sequence is 13 residues long. Trimming shortened V by 5 bases and J by 4 bases, and 9 bases separated the two germline ends. CDR3 sequence: CASSPSQYNEQFF. CDR3 sequence (DNA): TGTGCCAGCAGCCCGTCACAGTACAATGAGCAGTTCTTC.

This clonotype showed up just a few times. The rearrangement links TRBV4-1 to TRBJ1-2; 7 bases agree with TRBD1. This CDR3 is 18 amino acids long. V lost 0 bases, J lost 5 bases, and 15 bases stayed unmatched. Germline-derived CDR1 and CDR2 are MGHRA and YSYEKL. This CDR3 is CASSQDGLRDSLSYGYTF. CDR3 nucleotides: TGCGCCAGCAGCCAAGATGGGTTGAGGGACAGCCTAAGTTATGGCTACACCTTC.

This chain joins TRBV4-1 and TRBJ1-1, with a weak D call TRBD1 (6 bases). Trimming removed 1 base at V and 4 bases at J, with 25 bases between. The CDR3 is made up of 19 amino acids. Looked up from germline, CDR1 is MGHRA and CDR2 is YSYEKL. CDR3 bases: TGCGCCAGCAGCCAAGGTCCCCGATTGGAGGGGGTGAAAGGCACTGAAGCTTTCTTT. This encodes CASSQGPRLEGVKGTEAFF.

This chain uses TRBV25-1 with TRBJ2-1, with D unresolved. Per the germline V gene, CDR1 is MGHDK and CDR2 is SYGVNS. V gave up 6 bases and J gave up 0 bases, with 6 bases separating them. The CDR3 covers 13 residues. The CDR3 sequence is CASRPRSYNEQFF. The CDR3, as DNA: TGTGCCAGCAGGCCGCGCTCCTACAATGAGCAGTTCTTC.

This clonotype has just a few counts. In nucleotides, the CDR3 is TGTGCCAGCAGCCACACATGGGACGAGCAGTACTTC. Amino acid sequence: CASSHTWDEQYF. This chain joins TRBV7-9 and TRBJ2-7; D uncertain. Trimming removed 5 bases at V and 5 bases at J, with 10 bases between. The CDR3 length is 12 residues. CDR1 is SEHNR, CDR2 FQNEAQ, per germline (reference sequence). The full variable domain, with the rest looked up from reference TRBV7-9 and TRBJ2-7, is DTGVSQNPRHKITKRGQNVTFRCDPISEHNRLYWYRQTLGQGPEFLTYFQNEAQLEKSRLLSDRFSAERPKGSFSTLEIQRTEQGDSAMYLCASSHTWDEQYFGPGTRLTVT.

This clonotype occurred a few times. The chain joins TRBV7-9 to TRBJ1-4; maybe TRBD1 (6 bases). The CDR3 length is 15 residues. V was shortened by 5 bases and J by 5 bases, with 15 bases between the two germline ends. Germline CDR1 is SEHNR and CDR2 is FQNEAQ (reference sequence). This CDR3 is CASSPRTALNEKLFF. DNA of the CDR3: TGTGCCAGCAGCCCAAGGACAGCGCTAAATGAAAAACTGTTTTTT.

The DNA for the CDR3 is TGTGCCAGCAGTTACTCGAGCGGGGGGGCCTTAAGGGGCCACAATGAGCAGTTCTTC. It encodes CASSYSSGGALRGHNEQFF. J is TRBJ2-1 and V is TRBV6-2 or TRBV6-3; 10 nucleotides align to TRBD2. CDR1 is MNHEY, CDR2 SVGEGT, per germline. Losses at the gene ends were 0 bases for V and 5 bases for J; bases not matched to a gene: 13. The CDR3 spans 19 residues.

This clonotype was recorded a few times. The rearrangement uses TRBV7-9 and TRBJ2-2; TRBD1 is a possible D gene (5 bases). The germline gives CDR1 SEHNR, CDR2 FQNEAQ (reference sequence). V lost 1 base and J lost 3, with 12 bases in between. The CDR3 totals 16 residues. The CDR3 DNA reads TGTGCCAGCAGCTTAGACGCAGGGCTCGACACCGGGGAGCTGTTTTTT. Its protein is CASSLDAGLDTGELFF. The full variable domain, in which reference TRBV7-9 and TRBJ2-2 provide the parts outside the CDR3, is DTGVSQNPRHKITKRGQNVTFRCDPISEHNRLYWYRQTLGQGPEFLTYFQNEAQLEKSRLLSDRFSAERPKGSFSTLEIQRTEQGDSAMYLCASSLDAGLDTGELFFGEGSRLTVL.

This clonotype turned up a few times. This chain connects TRBV5-1 to TRBJ2-7; 8 bases align to TRBD1. From germline, CDR1 is SGHRS and CDR2 YFSETQ. V gave up 1 base and J gave up 4 bases; unmatched junction bases: 10. The CDR3 runs 16 residues. The CDR3 loop reads CASSLPPDRESYEQYF. CDR3 DNA: TGCGCCAGCAGCTTGCCCCCGGACAGGGAATCGTACGAGCAGTACTTC. Combining the CDR3 with reference TRBV5-1 and TRBJ2-7 gives the whole variable domain KAGVTQTPRYLIKTRGQQVTLSCSPISGHRSVSWYQQTPGQGLQFLFEYFSETQRNKGNFPGRFSGRQFSNSRSEMNVSTLELGDSALYLCASSLPPDRESYEQYFGPGTRLTVT.

This clonotype was seen a handful of times. The CDR3 coding sequence is TGTGCCAGCAGATTACCTGGAGCGGCACAAGAGACCCAGTACTTC. Translation gives CASRLPGAAQETQYF. The rearrangement joins TRBV7-8 to TRBJ2-5; a weak D match, TRBD2 (5 bases). V dropped 6 bases and J dropped 2 bases, with 16 bases sitting between them. CDR1 is SGHVS, CDR2 FQNEAQ, per germline. The CDR3 has 15 residues.

This clonotype has a handful of counts. The chain employs TRBV5-1 and TRBJ2-1; D is undetermined. Trimming pared 2 bases from V and 2 bases from J, leaving 8 bases between. The V gene's germline CDR1 is SGHRS and CDR2 YFSETQ. The CDR3 length is 14 residues. The CDR3 region is CASSLGWTYNEQFF. The CDR3 DNA follows: TGCGCCAGCAGCTTAGGGTGGACCTACAATGAGCAGTTCTTC.

This clonotype was seen only a few times. The V call is TRBV29-1, the J call TRBJ2-7; 8 bases match TRBD1. The CDR3 spans 12 residues. The germline V gene encodes CDR1 SQVTM and CDR2 ANQGSEA. V was clipped by 5 bases and J by 3 bases; unmatched bases: 3. CDR3 in DNA: TGCAGCGTTACGGACAGGGACTACGAGCAGTACTTC. It yields the protein CSVTDRDYEQYF.

This CDR3 reads CASSLSRTASYEQYF. The CDR3 nucleotides are TGTGCCAGCAGCTTATCGCGGACAGCCTCCTACGAGCAGTACTTC. The chain is built from TRBV7-9 and TRBJ2-7; D is perhaps TRBD1 (6 bases). Germline V gene sequence: CDR1 SEHNR, CDR2 FQNEAQ (reference sequence). There are 15 residues in the CDR3. V dropped 2 bases and J dropped 0 bases, with 11 bases sitting between them.

The chain combines TRBV14 with TRBJ2-1, with D uncertain. Trimming left V 0 bases short and J 11 bases short, with 5 bases between. In germline, CDR1 is SGHDN, CDR2 FVKESK. The CDR3 is 11 amino acids. This CDR3 is CASSQETKQFF. Here the CDR3 DNA reads TGTGCCAGCAGCCAAGAGACCAAGCAGTTCTTC.

This chain uses TRBV4-1 with TRBJ1-2; 9 bases map to TRBD1. V gave up 4 bases and J gave up 6 bases; unmatched junction bases: 6. Per germline, CDR1 MGHRA and CDR2 YSYEKL. The CDR3 contains 14 residues. The CDR3 DNA is TGCGCCAGCAGCCGGACAGGGGTAGACGATGGCTACACCTTC. The encoded protein is CASSRTGVDDGYTF.

This clonotype has a handful of counts. V and J are TRBV7-9 and TRBJ2-3, with a possible D match to TRBD1 (6 bases). From germline, CDR1 is SEHNR and CDR2 FQNEAQ (reference sequence). The CDR3 has 14 amino acids. V was trimmed by 5 bases and J by 6 bases, leaving 15 bases between them. This chain's CDR3 is CASSPSQGLDTQYF. DNA for the CDR3: TGTGCCAGCAGCCCTTCCCAGGGGTTGGATACGCAGTATTTT.

This clonotype showed up just once. This rearrangement joins TRBV5-6 to TRBJ1-1, with D tentatively TRBD1 (5 bases). The CDR3 runs to 14 residues. Germline loops: CDR1 SGHDT, CDR2 YYEEEE. The V and J ends lost 0 bases and 4 bases respectively, with 10 bases between them. Here the CDR3 reads CASSLVGAGTEAFF. CDR3 bases: TGTGCCAGCAGCTTGGTAGGGGCCGGCACTGAAGCTTTCTTT.